These 16 T cell receptor beta chains came from one sample sequenced in a study of blood T cell repertoires in COVID-19. Generated by immunoSEQ multiplex PCR, the TCRdb table keeps only in-frame clones and is missing some. The sample holds 84,000 or so clones, 75% to 85% seen once. Sequencing used peripheral blood. Receptors were obtained from a woman aged 80 or over with acute or convalescent COVID-19.

This chain connects TRBV7-8 to TRBJ2-5; 8 bases are a match to TRBD2. This CDR3 is 17 amino acids long. V trimming: 5 bases; J trimming: 5 bases; junction bases outside the gene matches: 16. Germline CDR1 and CDR2: SGHVS and FQNEAQ. CDR3 DNA sequence: TGTGCCAGCAGCCCTGGGAGGAGCGGGAGCTTGGTGGAGACCCAGTACTTC. Protein sequence: CASSPGRSGSLVETQYF.

This chain joins TRBV28 and TRBJ2-5; D not certain. The V end was cut by 10 bases, the J end by 4 bases, with 19 bases between. CDR3 length: 14 residues. Looked up from germline, CDR1 is MDHEN and CDR2 is SYDVKM. The CDR3 sequence is CATFPSSVRETQYF. The CDR3 DNA reads as TGTGCCACTTTTCCCTCCTCGGTTCGAGAGACCCAGTACTTC.

The chain's CDR3 is CASSQDSGRTWGNIQYF. The CDR3 region has the DNA TGTGCCAGCAGCCAAGATTCGGGGAGGACTTGGGGAAACATTCAGTACTTC. This sequence joins TRBV14 and TRBJ2-4; a weak D match, TRBD2 (6 bases). Germline V CDR1 and CDR2: SGHDN, FVKESK. The V and J ends lost 0 bases and 6 bases respectively, with 18 bases between them. The CDR3 consists of 17 residues.

The chain combines TRBV18 with TRBJ2-3; 8 bases are a match to TRBD1. J lost 5 bases, V lost 1 base, and 8 bases had no gene match. This CDR3 has 16 residues. The V gene's germline CDR1 is KGHSH and CDR2 LQKENI. CDR3 DNA sequence: TGTGCCAGCTCACCACTTTCAGGGGGCAGTGGAGATACGCAGTATTTT. This sequence encodes CASSPLSGGSGDTQYF.

The CDR3 reads CASSPGATIYF. In nucleotides, the CDR3 is TGTGCCAGCAGCCCTGGGGCGACCATATATTTT. The rearrangement joins TRBV7-9 to TRBJ1-3; TRBD1 might be the D (5 bases). The CDR3 length is 11 residues. The V gene lost 5 bases and the J gene lost 10 bases, with 9 bases spanning the gap. Looked up from germline, CDR1 is SEHNR and CDR2 is FQNEAQ (reference sequence). The variable domain in full, with the rest retrieved from reference TRBV7-9 and TRBJ1-3, is DTGVSQNPRHKITKRGQNVTFRCDPISEHNRLYWYRQTLGQGPEFLTYFQNEAQLEKSRLLSDRFSAERPKGSFSTLEIQRTEQGDSAMYLCASSPGATIYFGEGSWLTVV.

The genes are TRBV11-2 and TRBJ1-4; tentative D call: TRBD1 (5 bases). Germline-derived CDR1 and CDR2 are SGHAT and FQNNGV. CDR3 length equals 16 residues. V was cut by 2 bases and J by 0 bases, with 10 bases left in between. CDR3 DNA sequence: TGTGCCAGCAGCTTAAGCGGGGGGGCAACTAATGAAAAACTGTTTTTT. Its protein product is CASSLSGGATNEKLFF.

V is TRBV3-1 (or the pseudogene TRBV3-2) and J is TRBJ2-7; D remains ambiguous. Germline-derived CDR1 and CDR2 are LGHDT and YNNKEL (reference sequence). The CDR3 is 12 residues long. Trimming cost V 4 bases and J 0 bases, with 4 bases left between them. The CDR3 loop is CASSLYSYEQYF. The CDR3 nucleotides are TGTGCCAGCAGCCTCTACTCCTACGAGCAGTACTTC.

The V gene is TRBV19, the J gene TRBJ2-2; D call uncertain. The CDR3 spans 14 residues. Looked up from germline, CDR1 is LNHDA and CDR2 is SQIVND (reference sequence). Trimming stripped 3 bases from V and 7 bases from J, with 12 bases between. The CDR3 DNA reads TGTGCCAGTAGTATCCCGCTTGCCGGCGGGGAGCTGTTTTTT. It yields the protein CASSIPLAGGELFF.

The rearrangement links TRBV6-5 to TRBJ2-1; TRBD2 agrees at 14 bases. CDR3 length equals 15 residues. Looked up from germline, CDR1 is MNHEY and CDR2 is SVGAGI. The V segment lost 6 bases and the J segment 9 bases; nucleotides outside the gene matches: 7. CDR3 DNA sequence: TGTGCCAGCAGACCGGGACTAGCGGGAGTGGGTGAGCAGTTCTTC. The encoded protein is CASRPGLAGVGEQFF.

This clone is termed medium-sized. The chain links TRBV28 to TRBJ1-5; D not resolved. The CDR3 contains 16 residues. V gave up 7 bases and J gave up 0 bases, with 16 bases separating them. CDR1 is MDHEN, CDR2 SYDVKM, per germline. CDR3 DNA sequence: TGTGCCAGCACCCCGCCAGGCAGCTATAGCAATCAGCCCCAGCATTTT. Protein sequence: CASTPPGSYSNQPQHF.

The chain recombines TRBV21-1 with TRBJ1-1; whether TRBD1, the table's D call, matches the DNA was not checked. TRBV21-1 is annotated as a pseudogene. The CDR3 sequence is 16 residues long. CDR3 loop: CASSLRTGVAGTEAFF. The CDR3 region has the DNA TGTGCCAGCAGCCTTAGGACAGGGGTAGCAGGCACTGAAGCTTTCTTT.

The V gene is TRBV3-1 (or the pseudogene TRBV3-2), the J gene TRBJ2-3, with no clear D. Trimming removed 4 bases from V and 1 base from J, with 6 bases in between. Germline CDR1 is LGHDT and CDR2 is YNNKEL (reference sequence). The CDR3 runs 13 residues. CDR3 in amino acids: CASSLGGTDTQYF. For the CDR3, the DNA is TGTGCCAGCAGCCTGGGCGGCACAGATACGCAGTATTTT.

The chain couples TRBV5-6 to TRBJ1-2; 7 bases fit TRBD1. In germline, CDR1 is SGHDT, CDR2 YYEEEE. V shed 5 bases and J 2 bases; nucleotides not matched to a gene: 3. The CDR3 covers 13 residues. CDR3 region: CASRPTGNYGYTF. Here the CDR3 DNA reads TGTGCCAGCAGACCGACAGGGAACTATGGCTACACCTTC.

This chain joins TRBV5-6 and TRBJ2-1; no definite D call. V gave up 7 bases and J gave up 2 bases, with 4 bases separating them. CDR1 is SGHDT, CDR2 YYEEEE, per germline. CDR3 length: 11 residues. As DNA, the CDR3 is TGTGCCAGCGGCACCTACAATGAGCAGTTCTTC. Its translation is CASGTYNEQFF.

The J gene is TRBJ2-7, the V gene TRBV6-5; 8 bases line up with TRBD2. V lost 5 bases, J lost 3 bases, and 3 bases stayed unmatched. Looked up from germline, CDR1 is MNHEY and CDR2 is SVGAGI. The CDR3 totals 13 residues. For the CDR3, the DNA is TGTGCCAGCAGTCGCACTAGCGGCTACGAGCAGTACTTC. This codes for CASSRTSGYEQYF.

The gene calls are TRBV25-1 and TRBJ2-2; D not resolved. This CDR3 has 13 amino acids. CDR1 and CDR2 (germline): MGHDK, SYGVNS. V was clipped by 8 bases and J by 0 bases, with 7 bases between them. CDR3 sequence: CASAPANTGELFF. The CDR3 bases are TGTGCCAGCGCTCCAGCGAACACCGGGGAGCTGTTTTTT.